The 30 T cell receptor beta chains below all came from one sample that was sequenced in a study of metastatic and nonmetastatic thyroid tumors. No treatment had been given to any patient before thyroid surgery. TCRdb re-called the PCR reads through MiXCR. The sample contains about 22,000 clones, under 25% of which appear only once. The sample consisted of blood. These receptors all stem from a male donor with papillary thyroid cancer or a benign thyroid nodule (not recorded which). Some clones in this sample may be carry-over from other donors' samples.

This clone occurred many times. The rearrangement links TRBV18 to TRBJ2-7; D is possibly TRBD2 (5 bases). The V gene's germline CDR1 is KGHSH and CDR2 LQKENI. The CDR3 covers 17 residues. V lost 6 bases to trimming and J lost 5 bases, with 26 bases between them. The CDR3 region has the DNA TGTGCCAGCTCCCTAATGCGAGGGAGCGGCATTGGGGACGAGCAGTACTTC. Residues: CASSLMRGSGIGDEQYF.

The V gene is TRBV5-1, the J gene TRBJ2-7; 8 nucleotides line up with TRBD2. V lost 4 bases, J lost 3 bases, and 12 bases stayed unmatched. The CDR3 spans 16 residues. The germline gives CDR1 SGHRS, CDR2 YFSETQ. The CDR3 DNA reads TGCGCCAGCAGCCTCTTGGGGCGGGGGGAGATCTACGAGCAGTACTTC. Its protein product is CASSLLGRGEIYEQYF.

Sample share makes this clone medium-sized. The chain uses TRBV28 and TRBJ2-7; 9 bases are shared with TRBD1. The CDR3 spans 16 residues. The germline V gene encodes CDR1 MDHEN and CDR2 SYDVKM. V lost 6 bases to trimming and J lost 4 bases; unmatched junction nucleotides: 13. Here the CDR3 reads CASSLRTGGVGYEQYF. CDR3 coding DNA: TGTGCCAGCAGCCTACGCACAGGGGGCGTCGGTTACGAGCAGTACTTC.

This clone was seen at least ten times. V gene TRBV2 combines with J gene TRBJ2-7; TRBD2 matches at 7 bases. From germline, CDR1 is SNHLY and CDR2 FYNNEI. J gave up 6 bases and V 3 bases, and 14 bases lay outside the gene matches. This CDR3 region has 16 residues. CDR3 residues: CASSDRLTSQRSEQYF. The CDR3 nucleotides read TGTGCCAGCAGTGACCGTCTGACTAGCCAGAGGAGCGAGCAGTACTTC.

The V and J genes are TRBV5-1 and TRBJ2-7; 7 nucleotides line up with TRBD1. Per germline, CDR1 SGHRS and CDR2 YFSETQ. The CDR3 is made up of 13 amino acids. The V and J ends lost 5 bases and 7 bases, in that order; junction bases with no gene match: 9. This chain's CDR3 is CASSRGQTGEQYF. DNA for the CDR3: TGCGCCAGCAGTCGGGGACAGACTGGGGAGCAGTACTTC.

This clone was picked up a small number of times. The rearrangement links TRBV28 to TRBJ2-7; tentatively, D is TRBD2 (5 bases). The CDR3 has 12 residues. Per germline, CDR1 MDHEN and CDR2 SYDVKM. Trimming left V 11 bases short and J 8 bases short, with 19 bases between. In nucleotides, the CDR3 is TGTGCCGCAAGGTACGGCCTCGGGAAGCAGTACTTC. This translates into CAARYGLGKQYF.

V is TRBV7-6 and J is TRBJ2-5, with D possibly being TRBD2 (6 bases). Trimming cost V 5 bases and J 11 bases, with 21 bases left between them. The CDR3 loop spans 14 amino acids. CDR1 is SGHVS and CDR2 is FNYEAQ in the germline V gene. The CDR3: CASSPPSALVTQYF. CDR3 DNA: TGTGCCAGCAGCCCCCCTAGCGCTTTGGTAACTCAGTACTTC.

By share, this clone ranks as medium-sized. The J gene is TRBJ1-4, the V gene TRBV4-1; D gene ambiguous. The V gene lost 1 base and the J gene lost 0 bases, with 9 bases spanning the gap. This CDR3 has 16 residues. Germline V CDR1 and CDR2: MGHRA, YSYEKL. In nucleotides, the CDR3 is TGCGCCAGCAGCCAAGGAACCCTAGCAACTAATGAAAAACTGTTTTTT. It translates to CASSQGTLATNEKLFF.

Within the sample, this clone is medium-sized (0.01 to 0.1%). Other DNA sequences within the sample encode an identical CDR3. The chain has TRBV7-9 and TRBJ2-2; D unclear. This CDR3 is 13 amino acids long. Germline V lookup: CDR1 SEHNR, CDR2 FQNEAQ (reference sequence). Trimming shortened V by 0 bases and J by 5 bases, and 4 bases separated the two germline ends. CDR3 loop: CASSLASTGELFF. Here the CDR3 DNA reads TGTGCCAGCAGCTTAGCCTCAACCGGGGAGCTGTTTTTT.

The CDR3: CASSQKRSGQGLAEQYF. CDR3 nucleotides: TGTGCCAGCAGCCAGAAACGGAGTGGACAGGGGTTGGCCGAGCAGTACTTC. V is TRBV7-6 and J is TRBJ2-7, with TRBD1 identical over 9 bases. Looked up from germline, CDR1 is SGHVS and CDR2 is FNYEAQ. V was pared by 5 bases and J by 6 bases, with 17 bases of the junction left unmatched. The CDR3 contains 17 residues.

This clone has a count of ten or more. The V gene is TRBV28, the J gene TRBJ2-2; a possible D gene is TRBD1 (6 bases). The germline V gene has CDR1 MDHEN and CDR2 SYDVKM. CDR3 length equals 14 residues. V lost 5 bases to trimming and J lost 5 bases, with 12 bases between them. In DNA, the CDR3 is TGTGCCAGCAGTCTAACGGACAGAACCGGGGAGCTGTTTTTT. Translating it yields CASSLTDRTGELFF. The whole variable domain, remainder taken from reference TRBV28 and TRBJ2-2, is DVKVTQSSRYLVKRTGEKVFLECVQDMDHENMFWYRQDPGLGLRLIYFSYDVKMKEKGDIPEGYSVSREKKERFSLILESASTNQTSMYLCASSLTDRTGELFFGEGSRLTVL.

This chain links TRBV28 with TRBJ2-3, with 9 bases that match TRBD2. Germline CDR1 reads MDHEN; CDR2 reads SYDVKM. V was pared by 2 bases and J by 7 bases, with 10 bases of the junction left unmatched. This CDR3 spans 16 amino acids. This CDR3 reads CASSLPEGLAFNTQYF. The CDR3, as DNA: TGTGCCAGCAGTTTACCCGAGGGACTAGCATTTAATACGCAGTATTTT.

With regard to this clone: One end of the junction varies from germline; a read error may be responsible. The rearrangement links TRBV30 to TRBJ2-3; no reliable D call. This CDR3 spans 12 amino acids. In germline, CDR1 is GTSNPN, CDR2 SVGIG (reference sequence). In DNA, the CDR3 is TGTGACTGGAGTACAAGCACAGATACGCAGTATTTT. Translated: CDWSTSTDTQYF.

The chain combines TRBV11-2 with TRBJ2-7; 7 nucleotides align to TRBD1. Germline V gene data show CDR1 as SGHAT and CDR2 as FQNNGV. The CDR3 sequence is 12 residues long. J gave up 13 bases and V 0 bases, and 6 bases lay outside the gene matches. The CDR3 coding sequence is TGTGCCAGCAGCTTAGAGGGGACAGAGGTATACTTC. Its protein is CASSLEGTEVYF.

The J gene is TRBJ2-7, the V gene TRBV3-1; TRBD1 agrees at 7 bases. Per the germline V gene, CDR1 is LGHDT and CDR2 is YNNKEL (reference sequence). Trimming cost V 5 bases and J 0 bases; bases outside gene matches: 13. This CDR3 spans 17 amino acids. CDR3 coding DNA: TGTGCCAGCAGCACTTCAAGGGGGCGCGGTGGCTCCTACGAGCAGTACTTC. This gives the protein CASSTSRGRGGSYEQYF.

Only a few counts were recorded for this clone. The chain employs TRBV10-2 and TRBJ1-6; 9 nucleotides agree with TRBD1. The CDR3 consists of 14 residues. Per the germline V gene, CDR1 is WSHSY and CDR2 is SAAADI. J was trimmed by 8 bases and V by 7 bases; bases with no gene match: 6. The CDR3 protein is CASILDRGYSPLHF. The CDR3 coding sequence is TGCGCCAGCATCCTGGACAGGGGCTATTCACCCCTCCACTTT.

As concerns this clone: Different DNA sequences within this sample yield the same CDR3. This chain links TRBV2 with TRBJ2-1, with 12 bases fitting TRBD2. Germline-derived CDR1 and CDR2 are SNHLY and FYNNEI. Germline trimming cut 4 bases from V and 2 bases from J; bases unmatched to any gene: 9. The CDR3 extends over 18 amino acids. The CDR3, as DNA: TGTGCCAGCAGTGCTACGGGACTAGCGGGTACCCCCTACAATGAGCAGTTCTTC. Encoded protein: CASSATGLAGTPYNEQFF.

This clone has more than one count but fewer than ten. This chain joins TRBV30 and TRBJ2-7; no clear D. Germline CDR1 is GTSNPN and CDR2 is SVGIG (reference sequence). The V and J ends lost 0 bases and 0 bases respectively, with 12 bases between them. CDR3 size: 15 residues. The CDR3 region is CAWSVLPQSSYEQYF. DNA for the CDR3: TGTGCCTGGAGTGTACTACCCCAGAGCTCCTACGAGCAGTACTTC.

The chain combines TRBV19 with TRBJ1-2; D might be TRBD1 (5 bases). The CDR3 is 15 amino acids. From germline, CDR1 is LNHDA and CDR2 SQIVND (reference sequence). Trimming removed 6 bases from V and 8 bases from J, with 22 bases in between. The CDR3 sequence: CASRRSGAQVQGYTF. As DNA, the CDR3 is TGTGCCAGTAGACGATCCGGGGCCCAGGTCCAAGGCTACACCTTC.

Many counts were recorded for this clone. This clone may be a read error of a much larger clone one base away. Distinct nucleotide sequences in the sample also encode this CDR3. This chain connects TRBV6-1 to TRBJ2-5, with TRBD1 matching 9 bases. The CDR3 has 13 amino acids. Looked up from germline, CDR1 is MNHNS and CDR2 is SASEGT. The CDR3 DNA reads as TGCGCCAGCAGTTCCGGGACAGGGATGACCCAGTACTTC. This codes for CASSSGTGMTQYF.

This clone came up once. The chain couples TRBV20-1 to TRBJ1-2; unclear D gene. CDR3 length: 13 amino acids. CDR1 and CDR2 from the germline V gene are DFQATT and SNEGSKA (reference sequence). With 7 bases removed from V and 0 bases from J, the gap between germline ends came to 12 bases. The CDR3 spells CSGGTAANYGYTF. CDR3 nucleotide sequence: TGCAGTGGGGGTACAGCAGCTAACTATGGCTACACCTTC.

The genes are TRBV30 and TRBJ1-2, with D unclear. CDR1 GTSNPN and CDR2 SVGIG come from the germline V gene (reference sequence). The CDR3 covers 14 residues. V was shortened by 3 bases and J by 3 bases, with 14 bases between the two germline ends. This chain's CDR3 is CAWRPSLRDYGYTF. In DNA, the CDR3 is TGTGCCTGGAGGCCGAGTCTGAGGGACTATGGCTACACCTTC.

The CDR3 nucleotides read TGTGCCAGCAGTTTGGGGCACACCGGGGAGCTGTTTTTT. Translation gives CASSLGHTGELFF. The rearrangement joins TRBV12-3 or TRBV12-4 to TRBJ2-2, with D possibly being TRBD1 (5 bases). Deletions cut 3 bases from V and 3 bases from J, with 5 bases between. This CDR3 is 13 amino acids long.

As concerns this clone: At one boundary the junction diverges from the germline segment, which might be a read error. The gene calls are TRBV28 and TRBJ2-7; 15 bases agree with TRBD2. The CDR3 runs to 22 residues. The germline V gene has CDR1 MDHEN and CDR2 SYDVKM. The CDR3 spells CASSLRPLGGTSGRLSSYEQHF. Here the CDR3 DNA reads TGTGCCAGCAGTCTTAGGCCCTTGGGCGGGACTAGCGGGAGGCTAAGCTCCTACGAGCAGCACTTC.

V is TRBV6-1 and J is TRBJ2-5; no reliable D call. The CDR3 spans 14 residues. Between the trimmed V and J ends, which lost 7 bases and 2 bases, there was a span of 14 bases. Looked up from germline, CDR1 is MNHNS and CDR2 is SASEGT. This CDR3 is CASIPRTGQETQYF. In DNA, the CDR3 is TGTGCCAGCATACCGCGGACCGGTCAAGAGACCCAGTACTTC.

About this clone: An end of the junction differs from the germline gene, which may be a read error. The same CDR3 also results from other DNA sequences found in this sample. The chain is built from TRBV10-1 and TRBJ1-6, with D tentatively TRBD1 (5 bases). The CDR3 is made up of 14 amino acids. Germline CDR1 and CDR2: WNHNN and SYGVQD (reference sequence). CDR3 DNA: TGTGCCAGCAGTGAGAAGGGGTTTAACTCACCCCTCCACTTT. Amino acids: CASSEKGFNSPLHF.

This clone was seen a handful of times. At one end, the junction sequence differs from germline, possibly due to a read error. The CDR3, as DNA: TGTGCCAGCAGCCCTAACAGGGGCGAGCATTACTTC. Its translation is CASSPNRGEHYF. The chain joins TRBV28 to TRBJ2-7, with TRBD1 matching 7 bases. Germline values: CDR1 MDHEN, CDR2 SYDVKM. CDR3 length: 12 amino acids.

The chain's CDR3 is CASSNNRDRVSRYEQYV. The CDR3 DNA reads as TGTGCCAGCAGCAATAACCGGGACAGGGTATCTAGGTACGAGCAGTACGTC. The chain has TRBV6-1 and TRBJ2-7, with TRBD1 identical over 9 bases. The length of the CDR3 is 17 residues. Germline V gene data show CDR1 as MNHNS and CDR2 as SASEGT. V lost 6 bases and J lost 4; bases outside the gene matches: 16.

This clone is judged medium-sized. The chain couples TRBV4-1 to TRBJ2-7; weak D call: TRBD2 (6 bases). Trimming left V 1 base short and J 6 bases short, with 10 bases between. This CDR3 comprises 13 residues. CDR1 is MGHRA, CDR2 YSYEKL, per germline. CDR3 DNA: TGCGCCAGCAGCCAAGCCGGGACTGGCGAGCAGTACTTC. It yields the protein CASSQAGTGEQYF.

This clone was found many times. This chain links TRBV20-1 with TRBJ2-5, with 10 bases fitting TRBD2. Germline V gene lookup returns CDR1 DFQATT and CDR2 SNEGSKA (reference sequence). This CDR3 spans 14 amino acids. With V trimmed by 3 bases and J by 2 bases, 3 bases remained unmatched. CDR3 protein: CSARGTSEQETQYF. The CDR3 nucleotides read TGCAGTGCTAGGGGGACTAGCGAGCAAGAGACCCAGTACTTC.